These 30 T cell receptor beta chains came from one sample sequenced in a study of blood T cell repertoires in COVID-19. Using immunoSEQ multiplex PCR, the repertoire was profiled, and TCRdb retains in-frame clones only, with some absent. The repertoire consists of approximately 100,000 clones, with about 80% occurring once and the leading ten covering roughly a tenth. The sample taken for sequencing was peripheral blood. The receptors shown here come from a man between 65 and 85 years old with active or convalescent COVID-19.

CDR3: CASSEAGQWAFF. CDR3 in DNA: TGTGCCAGCAGTGAAGCGGGACAGTGGGCTTTCTTT. The chain recombines TRBV6-1 with TRBJ1-1; TRBD1 aligns across 7 bases. The CDR3 loop spans 12 amino acids. Germline V gives CDR1 MNHNS, CDR2 SASEGT. The ends lost 0 bases at V and 11 bases at J; junction bases unmatched: 3.

The genes are TRBV10-1 and TRBJ2-1; the match to TRBD2 covers 9 bases. This CDR3 is built from 17 residues. With V trimmed by 3 bases and J by 3 bases, 9 bases remained unmatched. In germline, CDR1 is WNHNN, CDR2 SYGVQD (reference sequence). The DNA for the CDR3 is TGCGCCAGCAGTGATCAACAGCGGGGGGATATCTACAATGAGCAGTTCTTC. Its protein product is CASSDQQRGDIYNEQFF.

This chain links TRBV6-5 with TRBJ2-3; 8 bases fit TRBD2. The CDR3 loop spans 14 amino acids. The germline V gene has CDR1 MNHEY and CDR2 SVGAGI. With 6 bases clipped from V and 4 bases from J, the junction kept 6 bases outside the gene matches. CDR3 DNA: TGTGCCAGCAGCTCGGGACTAGGTCCAGATACGCAGTATTTT. It translates to CASSSGLGPDTQYF.

This rearrangement joins TRBV2 to TRBJ1-3; 7 bases fit TRBD1. CDR1 and CDR2 from the germline V gene are SNHLY and FYNNEI. The V segment lost 6 bases and the J segment 2 bases; nucleotides outside the gene matches: 1. The CDR3 contains 13 residues. CDR3 DNA sequence: TGTGCCAGCAGCGGGACAGCTGGAAACACCATATATTTT. Translated: CASSGTAGNTIYF.

This clone was seen more than once but under ten times. The chain recombines TRBV11-2 with TRBJ2-1; 8 bases are a match to TRBD1. CDR3 length: 14 residues. Per germline, CDR1 SGHAT and CDR2 FQNNGV. V dropped 5 bases and J dropped 5; count of bases not matched to a gene: 5. The chain's CDR3 is CASSPAGQDNEQFF. The DNA for the CDR3 is TGTGCCAGCAGCCCCGCGGGACAGGACAATGAGCAGTTCTTC.

The rearrangement uses TRBV4-2 and TRBJ2-3, with 8 positions matching TRBD2. With 3 bases clipped from V and 5 bases from J, the junction kept 7 bases outside the gene matches. Germline lookup yields CDR1 LGHNA and CDR2 YNFKEQ. The CDR3 is made up of 15 amino acids. The CDR3: CASSQSGGEGDTQYF. The CDR3 nucleotides read TGTGCCAGCAGCCAGTCGGGGGGGGAGGGAGATACGCAGTATTTT.

CDR3 protein: CASSQDGGASYNEQFF. The CDR3 nucleotides are TGTGCCAGCAGCCAAGATGGCGGGGCCTCCTACAATGAGCAGTTCTTC. The rearrangement joins TRBV14 to TRBJ2-1, with D possibly being TRBD2 (6 bases). CDR3 length equals 16 residues. The V gene's germline CDR1 is SGHDN and CDR2 FVKESK. V was pared by 0 bases and J by 0 bases, with 9 bases between.

This clone was seen a few times. The CDR3 spells CASSGHAGANVLTF. The CDR3, as DNA: TGTGCCAGCAGCGGCCATGCTGGGGCCAACGTCCTGACTTTC. This chain uses TRBV11-3 with TRBJ2-6; D ambiguous. CDR3 length equals 14 residues. Germline CDR1 reads SGHNT; CDR2 reads YENEEA. V was pared by 5 bases and J by 2 bases, with 7 bases between.

The chain carries TRBV9 and TRBJ1-1; no firm D call. Germline CDR1 is SGDLS and CDR2 is YYNGEE. V was pared by 1 base and J by 0 bases, with 4 bases between. This CDR3 has 13 amino acids. The CDR3: CASSVYLNTEAFF. The CDR3 nucleotides read TGTGCCAGCAGCGTATATTTGAACACTGAAGCTTTCTTT.

The rearrangement uses TRBV30 and TRBJ1-5; a possible D gene is TRBD1 (5 bases). V was clipped by 1 base and J by 0 bases, with 7 bases between them. The CDR3 runs to 14 residues. Germline V gives CDR1 GTSNPN, CDR2 SVGIG (reference sequence). The CDR3 sequence: CAWSGQISNQPQHF. DNA for the CDR3: TGTGCCTGGAGTGGACAGATTAGCAATCAGCCCCAGCATTTT.

The J gene is TRBJ1-6, the V gene TRBV30, with D uncertain. The CDR3 totals 12 residues. Trimming shortened V by 3 bases and J by 7 bases, and 7 bases separated the two germline ends. Germline values: CDR1 GTSNPN, CDR2 SVGIG (reference sequence). As DNA, the CDR3 is TGTGCCTGGAGGAGGCCAAATTCACCCCTCCACTTT. Protein product: CAWRRPNSPLHF.

This clone was seen more than once but under ten times. The J gene is TRBJ1-3, the V gene TRBV18; weak D call: TRBD1 (5 bases). This CDR3 contains 16 residues. The V end was cut by 3 bases, the J end by 0 bases, with 12 bases between. Germline CDR1 is KGHSH and CDR2 is LQKENI. The CDR3 sequence is CASSPGGVNSGNTIYF. Written as DNA, the CDR3 is TGTGCCAGCTCACCCGGGGGAGTCAACTCTGGAAACACCATATATTTT.

The chain combines TRBV21-1 with TRBJ2-5; TRBD2 is taken as the D call from the table, unchecked against the DNA. TRBV21-1 is recorded as a pseudogene. CDR3 size: 18 residues. The DNA for the CDR3 is TGTGCCAGCAGCAAAGTAGGAGCGGCCACTTATAGCCAAGAGACCCAGTACTTC. Its protein product is CASSKVGAATYSQETQYF.

The chain's CDR3 is CASSSPPANVLTF. Here the CDR3 DNA reads TGTGCCAGCAGTTCCCCCCCAGCCAACGTCCTGACTTTC. The chain carries TRBV12-3 or TRBV12-4 and TRBJ2-6; D is unclear. The CDR3 runs 13 residues. Deletions cut 4 bases from V and 7 bases from J, with 8 bases between.

The chain uses TRBV18 and TRBJ1-5; 9 bases map to TRBD1. Germline loops: CDR1 KGHSH, CDR2 LQKENI. The CDR3 contains 16 residues. Trimming removed 2 bases from V and 3 bases from J; junction bases left unmatched: 5. CDR3 coding DNA: TGTGCCAGCTCACCAGGGACAGGGTCTGCCAATCAGCCCCAGCATTTT. Amino acids: CASSPGTGSANQPQHF.

The gene calls are TRBV11-3 and TRBJ2-1; D possibly corresponds to TRBD2 (7 bases). CDR1 is SGHNT and CDR2 is YENEEA in the germline V gene. V gave up 11 bases and J gave up 7 bases, with 12 bases separating them. This CDR3 spans 11 amino acids. The CDR3 protein is CAEGGRNEQFF. CDR3 DNA sequence: TGTGCCGAGGGGGGGCGGAATGAGCAGTTCTTC.

This clone showed up just once. This chain links TRBV20-1 with TRBJ2-1, with D tentatively TRBD1 (6 bases). Germline CDR1 DFQATT, CDR2 SNEGSKA (reference sequence). The length of the CDR3 is 14 residues. Trimming removed 3 bases at V and 3 bases at J, with 12 bases between. CDR3 DNA: TGCAGTGCTAGTGGACAGAGCCTCTACAATGAGCAGTTCTTC. This sequence encodes CSASGQSLYNEQFF.

This chain links TRBV7-6 with TRBJ1-1; 9 bases map to TRBD1. The CDR3 covers 16 residues. Germline trimming cut 4 bases from V and 10 bases from J; bases unmatched to any gene: 16. Germline V lookup: CDR1 SGHVS, CDR2 FNYEAQ. As DNA, the CDR3 is TGTGCCAGCAGCTCTCAACCGCCGGGACAGGGTTCAGCAGCTTTCTTT. Translated, it gives CASSSQPPGQGSAAFF.

This chain links TRBV5-1 with TRBJ1-1, with D possibly TRBD1 on 6 matching bases. CDR3 length equals 16 residues. Looked up from germline, CDR1 is SGHRS and CDR2 is YFSETQ. Between the trimmed V and J ends, which lost 2 bases and 10 bases, there was a span of 24 bases. This CDR3 reads CASSLHPTTGPPRAFF. For the CDR3, the DNA is TGCGCCAGCAGCTTACACCCGACAACAGGGCCCCCCAGAGCTTTCTTT.

This sequence joins TRBV6-1 and TRBJ1-2, with D perhaps matching TRBD1 (5 bases). This CDR3 is 15 amino acids long. Trimming pared 1 base from V and 4 bases from J, leaving 13 bases between. Germline CDR1 reads MNHNS; CDR2 reads SASEGT. Here the CDR3 reads CASSEGAGLIYGYTF. The CDR3, as DNA: TGTGCCAGCAGTGAAGGAGCAGGGTTGATCTATGGCTACACCTTC.

This chain connects TRBV5-1 to TRBJ1-2; D gene unclear. The CDR3 is 15 residues long. Between the trimmed V and J ends, which lost 7 bases and 8 bases, there was a span of 24 bases. In germline, CDR1 is SGHRS, CDR2 YFSETQ. In DNA form, the CDR3 reads TGCGCCAGCGCACTTAATGGAGGGCAGGTGGGGGGCTACACCTTC. Its protein product is CASALNGGQVGGYTF.

V usage is TRBV11-2 and J usage is TRBJ1-6; 9 bases fit TRBD1. The CDR3 totals 16 residues. Germline V lookup: CDR1 SGHAT, CDR2 FQNNGV. The V gene end was trimmed by 4 bases and the J gene end by 7 bases; junction bases not matched to a gene: 8. CDR3 DNA: TGTGCCAGCAGCTGGGGACAGGGAGGTAGCAATTCACCCCTCCACTTT. Protein product: CASSWGQGGSNSPLHF.

The V call is TRBV11-2, the J call TRBJ2-3, with D perhaps TRBD1 (6 bases). The V and J ends lost 4 bases and 1 base respectively, with 18 bases between them. There are 17 residues in the CDR3. In germline, CDR1 is SGHAT, CDR2 FQNNGV. CDR3 sequence reads: CASSSRGSRARTDTQYF. Written as DNA, the CDR3 is TGTGCCAGCAGCTCAAGGGGGTCCAGAGCTCGCACAGATACGCAGTATTTT.

The rearrangement uses TRBV3-1 (or the pseudogene TRBV3-2) and TRBJ1-3, with 8 bases matching TRBD1. This CDR3 has 15 amino acids. With V trimmed by 1 base and J by 2 bases, 1 base remained unmatched. The germline V gene encodes CDR1 LGHDT and CDR2 YNNKEL (reference sequence). The DNA of the CDR3 is TGTGCCAGCAGCCAAGGGACAGGGACTGGAAACACCATATATTTT. Its translation is CASSQGTGTGNTIYF.

The chain employs TRBV2 and TRBJ2-7; 7 positions agree with TRBD1. Looked up from germline, CDR1 is SNHLY and CDR2 is FYNNEI. V trimming: 4 bases; J trimming: 1 base; junction bases outside the gene matches: 4. The CDR3 covers 14 residues. The CDR3 protein is CASSVGTVSYEQYF. The CDR3, as DNA: TGTGCCAGCAGTGTCGGGACAGTATCCTACGAGCAGTACTTC.

The chain combines TRBV11-2 with TRBJ1-2, with D tentatively TRBD1 (6 bases). There are 14 residues in the CDR3. The germline gives CDR1 SGHAT, CDR2 FQNNGV. V shed 3 bases and J shed 7 bases, with 15 bases lying between them. CDR3 region: CASSLERGAIGYTF. For the CDR3, the DNA is TGTGCCAGCAGCTTGGAACGGGGGGCTATTGGCTACACCTTC.

With respect to this clone: A junction boundary mismatches the germline segment, possibly from a read error. This chain uses TRBV7-7 with TRBJ2-1, with 10 positions matching TRBD2. The CDR3 loop spans 15 amino acids. The germline V gene encodes CDR1 SSHAT and CDR2 FNYEAQ (reference sequence). The CDR3 loop reads CASSVASGGLNEQFF. CDR3 DNA: TGTGCTAGCAGCGTAGCTAGCGGGGGTCTGAATGAGCAGTTCTTC.

This clone was detected only once. This chain uses TRBV24-1 with TRBJ1-5; 7 bases map to TRBD1. The CDR3 has 15 residues. CDR1 and CDR2 from the germline V gene are KGHDR and SFDVKD. The V segment lost 10 bases and the J segment 0 bases; nucleotides outside the gene matches: 8. The CDR3 region is CATTPGQYSNQPQHF. The CDR3 DNA follows: TGTGCCACTACTCCGGGACAGTATAGCAATCAGCCCCAGCATTTT.

The rearrangement uses TRBV5-1 and TRBJ2-2; D is ambiguous. The CDR3 covers 14 residues. Deletions cut 2 bases from V and 3 bases from J, with 8 bases between. Germline V lookup: CDR1 SGHRS, CDR2 YFSETQ. The DNA of the CDR3 is TGCGCCAGCAGCTTCCCGTCCCACACCGGGGAGCTGTTTTTT. This translates into CASSFPSHTGELFF.

The chain has TRBV9 and TRBJ1-2, with D possibly matching TRBD1 (6 bases). The germline V and J ends were trimmed by 3 bases and 7 bases, with 10 bases remaining between them. The CDR3 totals 12 residues. Germline lookup yields CDR1 SGDLS and CDR2 YYNGEE. Here the CDR3 reads CASSATGFGYTF. The CDR3 nucleotides are TGTGCCAGCAGCGCCACAGGGTTTGGCTACACCTTC.